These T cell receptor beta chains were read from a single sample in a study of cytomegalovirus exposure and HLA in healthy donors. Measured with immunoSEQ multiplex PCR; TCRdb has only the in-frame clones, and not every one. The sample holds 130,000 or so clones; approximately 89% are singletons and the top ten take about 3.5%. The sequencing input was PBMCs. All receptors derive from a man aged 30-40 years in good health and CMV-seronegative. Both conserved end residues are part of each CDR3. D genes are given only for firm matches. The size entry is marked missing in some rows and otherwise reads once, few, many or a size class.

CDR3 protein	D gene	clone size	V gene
CASSQSTGSSYEQYF	.	.	TRBV4-3
CASSLPTGGTDTQYF	TRBD1	.	TRBV7-9
CASGRQGARSNYGYTF	TRBD1	.	TRBV19
CASSYSERQGAGAFF	TRBD1	.	TRBV6-5
CASSTYRGRNEKLFF	TRBD1	.	TRBV19
CASSYSGGIAKNIQYF	TRBD2	.	TRBV6-5
CASSLDREHEQYF	TRBD1	.	TRBV14
CASRPGTGVYYEQYF	TRBD1	.	TRBV5-6
CASSFSTGNTEAFF	.	once	TRBV7-8
CASSPSWEQYF	.	.	TRBV11-2
CASSYNGGMNTEAFF	.	.	TRBV6-6
CASSQEPTNTGELFF	.	few	TRBV4-1
CASSGLDRRSDYNEQFF	TRBD1	.	TRBV11-3
CASSPSTSGAPTDTQYF	TRBD2	.	TRBV7-3
CASSQTGGPYGYTF	TRBD1	.	TRBV28
CASSQSPSGTGYGYTF	TRBD1	.	TRBV4-2
CSVLRETQYF	.	.	TRBV29-1
CASSLRTSGPLSGANVLTF	TRBD2	.	TRBV5-6
CASKHSRAHYYGYTF	.	.	TRBV6-5
CASSEGGGGYTF	.	once	TRBV6-1
CASRPQGTNEKLFF	.	.	TRBV5-4
CASSLSGFEAFF	.	.	TRBV7-2
CASSSRGGGALETQYF	.	.	TRBV5-1
CASSSSPVVAGVVDTQYF	TRBD2	.	TRBV11-2
CASPRHRNYGYTF	.	.	TRBV2
CASNRGHTEAFF	TRBD1	.	TRBV19
CASSALALDNEQFF	.	.	TRBV2
CAISDIRGDTEAFF	.	.	TRBV10-3
CASSPGTGFSYEQYF	TRBD1	.	TRBV7-3
CASSTGGRGWTEAFF	.	.	TRBV6-1
CASSVGYGQGADEQYF	TRBD1	.	TRBV7-9